The sequence of this TCR beta chain was determined in a study of cytomegalovirus exposure and HLA in healthy donors (dated by TCRdb to the late 2010s). About the study as a whole: An earlier analysis of around 600 of the donors reported approximately 270 Gb of sequence data and around 110 million unique TCR beta sequences from around 200 million T cells. Donor age, sex, ethnicity and CMV serostatus were compiled alongside the repertoire data. In addition to the first cohort of about 650 subjects, a separate validation cohort of approximately 120 different subjects was used. To decide whether each TCR beta V gene segment behaved as functional or pseudogenic, an earlier analysis of some 540 of the donors relied on high-throughput TCR beta sequencing. The T cell repertoires of 666 subjects were profiled by immunosequencing and related to cytomegalovirus serostatus. Genome-wide SNP genotypes for about 60% of the 666 donors were used in a later genetic analysis, which treated that subset as a discovery cohort. A later analysis re-examined previously published TCR beta repertoires from more than 600 donors and added high-resolution HLA genotyping to investigate patterns of TCR occurrence. Typing coverage varied by locus: roughly 620-640 donors for A, B, C, DRB1 and DQB1; approximately 520 for DQA1; about 590 for DPA1; approximately 470 for DPB1. To predict cytomegalovirus infection status, the study brought together high-throughput TCR immunosequencing, statistical association of individual TCRs with disease status, and machine learning. Every repertoire in the discovery cohort had been generated on one and the same sequencing platform. About five DR-DQ haplotypes were treated as single units for association and clustering because of strong linkage in the cohort. The study was designed to test whether signatures of past pathogen exposure could be identified by cataloging public T cell receptors. Among some 400 genotyped donors of the cohort, an average of around 240,000 unique TCR beta nucleotide sequences was sequenced per donor, of which about 19% were non-productive. Of the roughly 400 genotyped donors, approximately 83% fell in the genetic ancestry cluster associated with self-reported Caucasian donors. HLA typing covered class I and class II loci at four-digit resolution. In the later analysis, no new phenotypic data were used to find candidate immune exposures; instead, reliance was placed on TCR beta sequences and their occurrence across donors. About 280 gigabases of sequencing data and 70 million to 100 million unique TCR sequences made up an early release that covered nearly 650 HLA-typed donors. Beyond this particular receptor, the publication reports: According to a later genetic analysis, donors in an Asian-associated ancestry cluster had fewer N-insertions in productive TCRs than the roughly 670-donor mean. Three of the identified cytomegalovirus-associated TCR beta chains were confirmed in vitro to be specific for cytomegalovirus antigens. Presence/absence analyses assumed roughly uniform sequencing depth across donors, an assumption that may not hold. In both the original and validation cohorts, the classifier was reported to diagnose cytomegalovirus status with high specificity and sensitivity. In an earlier analysis of fewer than 700 of the donors, most TCR beta V segments appeared in productive rearrangements about 87% or about 30% of the time, broadly matching IMGT annotations. A later analysis found that HLA-associated TCR beta chains were more clonally expanded and had lower generation probabilities than equally common non-associated chains. Specific HLA alleles were associated with 16,951 TCR beta sequences at a false discovery rate of 0.05 in a later analysis. When HLA alleles, especially DR and DQ, strongly co-occurred, attributing TCR associations to individual alleles was difficult. Linkage disequilibrium might explain the correlated functional status among segregating V segments, but an unknown experimental factor could not be excluded. For the cohort, immune exposure information was limited to CMV serostatus. In this cohort, only TCR beta chains were sequenced, and detectable features were limited by the absence of alpha or paired-chain data. The study listed over 150 TCR beta chains as associated with cytomegalovirus. HLA typing was unavailable for some donors at each locus, so association tests used only the typed subset. A later genetic analysis associated a missense DCLRE1C variant with V-gene and J-gene trimming of TCR beta chains, and an independent cohort replicated the association. A cluster of highly shared sequence variants was judged likely to be a technical artifact of the sequencing pipeline. A later analysis found that most CMV-associated TCR beta chains appeared HLA-restricted, with HLA associations seemingly driven largely by CMV exposure. In a later analysis, TCR association rates were found to vary across HLA loci, with the most associated TCRs seen for DRB1 alleles and the fewest for HLA-C alleles. Because the 87-base-pair reads could not distinguish some IMGT-functional V segments, including TRBV6-2 and TRBV6-3, those segments were excluded. The authors suggested that the approach could potentially be generalized to other disease states and immunological phenotypes. The earlier analysis of around 600 of the donors excluded approximately 15 rarely observed V segments, including chromosome 9 orphons, because counts were too low. A further reported finding was that TCR beta sequences accurately predicted the HLA-A and HLA-B alleles for most subjects in the first cohort. In a later analysis, several top co-occurrence clusters were reported to appear linked to parvovirus B19, influenza, CMV and Epstein-Barr virus. Across donors, most TCR sequences were observed very rarely, whereas some public TCRs were present in many individuals.

The cohort consisted of fewer than 700 healthy bone marrow donors. At the time of sampling, every cohort member was nominally healthy, though immune exposures that went unrecorded were likely present. The donor tested CMV seropositive, placing the donor among the approximately 310 seropositive members of the cohort. A peripheral blood sample was provided by each donor, and peripheral blood mononuclear cells were used for TCR beta sequencing. The Qiagen DNeasy Blood Extraction Kit was used to extract genomic DNA from the blood cell samples. Regarding this clone: Its antigen is still unknown. No much larger clonotype is one base removed from it; base qualities were not supplied.

Taken from the germline V gene, the CDR1 and CDR2 loops are SGDLS and YYNGEE. The V end loses 0 bases and the J end loses 3 bases, and a stretch of 13 bases separates them. From cysteine to phenylalanine, the CDR3 is 15 amino acids long. Here the CDR3 DNA is all that survives: 45 bases in frame from base 1. To prepare the library, the immunoSEQ multiplex PCR assay was applied. For the multiplex PCR, a mixture combining 60 forward primers for TCR Vbeta segments and 13 reverse primers for TCR Jbeta segments was used. Amplification of the CDR3 region of rearranged TCR beta genes was performed with a multiplex PCR assay on genomic DNA. The amplified TCR beta libraries were sequenced on the Illumina HiSeq System as 87-base-pair reads. Per the authors' processing: A later analysis counted tens of millions of unique TCR beta chains across the 640 or so repertoires, and around 9.9 million of these chains were shared by at least two donors. To remove PCR and sequencing errors, raw reads were error-corrected and collapsed into unique sequences using a nearest-neighbor algorithm that merged closely related sequences. CDR3 sequences were aligned to IMGT reference sequences to assign V, D and J gene segments. For a sequence to be retained, a match of at least six nucleotides was required to both a V gene segment and a J gene segment. Rearrangements were classified as productive when the CDR3 lacked stop codons and remained in frame with V and J, and all other rearrangements were classified as non-productive. Following IMGT convention, CDR3 was defined as the stretch from the second conserved V-encoded cysteine up to the conserved J-encoded phenylalanine. The earlier analysis of 500 to 600 of the donors excluded sequences that lacked an unambiguous match to a single V gene segment. An earlier analysis of almost 600 of the donors classified V segments as functional when productive rearrangements were above 56.7% and as segregating when the standard deviation between donors was above 5%. A statistical classification framework was built to diagnose cytomegalovirus status from the catalog of TCR beta chain sequences. A later analysis assigned V and J genes by comparing TCR nucleotide sequences with IMGT/GENE-DB human TR gene sequences. The TCRdist pipeline was used in a later analysis to assign CDR3 sequences and most-parsimonious VDJ recombination scenarios. A later analysis defined each TCR beta chain by its CDR3 amino acid sequence plus V-gene family, and excluded reads lacking a unique V-gene family. As a way to deal with suspected cross-contamination and a sequencing artifact, a later analysis dropped 592 nucleotide sequences that were highly shared and had low generation probability. In a later analysis, a clonal expansion index for each public chain was calculated from normalized within-repertoire ranks of inferred template counts. A later analysis computed generation probabilities with a VDJ recombination model fitted to out-of-frame rearrangements, and checked the results against IGoR. In a later analysis, TCR-TCR, TCR-HLA and TCR-CMV co-occurrence was scored with hypergeometric tests, and a repertoire-size bias correction was applied to TCR pairs. To estimate false discovery rates, a later analysis permuted the HLA or CMV assignments 20 times. A later analysis grouped co-occurring TCRs with DBSCAN, adding TCRdist sequence similarity when clustering within HLA-allele-positive subsets. Repertoires with fewer than 30,000 or more than 120,000 public chains were left out of co-occurrence clustering, as were five repertoires with anomalous nucleotide sharing. TCRdb's version of the immuneACCESS table is confined to in-frame rearrangements and falls short of the full clone set. An unresolved V gene accounts for under half of the shortfall where checked; the remainder is of unknown origin. V and J calls and clone size are as listed in that table; D and trimming were resolved from the DNA. Across this sample there are around 110,000 clones, with 75% to 85% seen only once. Jointly, the top ten make up around 4.5% of the sample.

This receptor was identified in a man younger than 40 in good health and CMV-seropositive. Rearrangement joined TRBV9 to TRBJ2-7, with a tentative D gene TRBD1 over 5 matching bases. Sample: PBMCs. The base sequence is TGTGCCAGCAGCGTAGCCCCGACAGCGATCTACGAGCAGTACTTC. Its coded protein is CASSVAPTAIYEQYF.